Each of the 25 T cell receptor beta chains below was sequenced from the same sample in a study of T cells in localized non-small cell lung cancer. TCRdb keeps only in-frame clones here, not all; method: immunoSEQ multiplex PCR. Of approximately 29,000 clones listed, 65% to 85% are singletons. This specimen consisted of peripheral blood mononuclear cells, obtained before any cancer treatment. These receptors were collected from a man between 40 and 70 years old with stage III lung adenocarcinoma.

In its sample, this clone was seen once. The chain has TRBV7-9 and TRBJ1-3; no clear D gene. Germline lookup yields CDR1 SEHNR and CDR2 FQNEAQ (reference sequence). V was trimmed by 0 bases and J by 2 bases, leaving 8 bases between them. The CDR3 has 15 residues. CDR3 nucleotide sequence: TGTGCCAGCAGCTTAGCGGAGGTAACTGGAAACACCATATATTTT. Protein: CASSLAEVTGNTIYF.

This CDR3 is CASSPATNEKLFF. CDR3 nucleotide sequence: TGTGCCAGCTCACCTGCAACTAATGAAAAACTGTTTTTT. This chain joins TRBV18 and TRBJ1-4; no firm D call. Germline assignment: CDR1 KGHSH and CDR2 LQKENI. V dropped 3 bases and J dropped 0 bases, with 2 bases sitting between them. The CDR3 extends over 13 amino acids.

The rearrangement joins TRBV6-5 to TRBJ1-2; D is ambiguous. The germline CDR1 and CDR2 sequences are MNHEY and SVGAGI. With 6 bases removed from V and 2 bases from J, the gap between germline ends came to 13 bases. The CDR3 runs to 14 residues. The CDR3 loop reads CASSPLGGNYGYTF. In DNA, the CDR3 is TGTGCCAGCAGCCCCTTGGGTGGGAACTATGGCTACACCTTC.

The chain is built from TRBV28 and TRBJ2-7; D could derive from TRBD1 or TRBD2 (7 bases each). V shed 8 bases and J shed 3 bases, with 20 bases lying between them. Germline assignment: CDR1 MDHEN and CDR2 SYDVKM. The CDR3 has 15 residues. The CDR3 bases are TGTGCCAGCCTTGCCCTCAGGGGGGGCCACTACGAGCAGTACTTC. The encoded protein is CASLALRGGHYEQYF.

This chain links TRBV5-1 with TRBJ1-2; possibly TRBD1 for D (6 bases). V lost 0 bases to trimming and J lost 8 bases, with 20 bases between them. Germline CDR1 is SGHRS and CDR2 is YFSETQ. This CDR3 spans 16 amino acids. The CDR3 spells CASSLEFVRGREGYTF. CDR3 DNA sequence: TGCGCCAGCAGCTTGGAATTTGTCAGGGGAAGGGAAGGCTACACCTTC.

The CDR3 spells CASSLESGGRGIQYF. In DNA form, the CDR3 reads TGCGCCAGCAGCTTGGAGTCAGGGGGACGTGGCATTCAGTACTTC. V is TRBV5-1 and J is TRBJ2-4; 7 nucleotides line up with TRBD1. CDR1 is SGHRS, CDR2 YFSETQ, per germline. CDR3 length: 15 amino acids. V was pared by 0 bases and J by 9 bases, with 9 bases of the junction left unmatched.

CDR3 region: CASNPSRGGEQFF. CDR3 in DNA: TGTGCCAGCAACCCTAGCAGGGGTGGTGAGCAGTTCTTC. The V call is TRBV6-1, the J call TRBJ2-1; D might be TRBD1 (6 bases). Germline V gene sequence: CDR1 MNHNS, CDR2 SASEGT. Trimming cost V 7 bases and J 9 bases, with 16 bases left between them. This CDR3 spans 13 amino acids.

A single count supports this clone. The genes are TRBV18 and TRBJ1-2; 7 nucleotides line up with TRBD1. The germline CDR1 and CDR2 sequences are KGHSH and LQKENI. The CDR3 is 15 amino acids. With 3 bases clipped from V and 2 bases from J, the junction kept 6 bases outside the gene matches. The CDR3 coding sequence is TGTGCCAGCTCACCTAGTTCGACAGGGAACTATGGCTACACCTTC. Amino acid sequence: CASSPSSTGNYGYTF.

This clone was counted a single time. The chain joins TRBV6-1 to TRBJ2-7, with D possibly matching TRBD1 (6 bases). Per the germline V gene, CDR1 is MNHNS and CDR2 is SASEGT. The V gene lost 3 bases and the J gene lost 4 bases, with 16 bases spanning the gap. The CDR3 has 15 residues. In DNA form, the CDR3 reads TGTGCCAGCAGTGACCCCGGGACACCACCTTACGAGCAGTACGTC. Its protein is CASSDPGTPPYEQYV.

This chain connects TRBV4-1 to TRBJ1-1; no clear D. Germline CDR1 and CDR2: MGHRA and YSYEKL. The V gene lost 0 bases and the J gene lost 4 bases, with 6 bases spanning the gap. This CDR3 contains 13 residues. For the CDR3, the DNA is TGCGCCAGCAGCCAAGACGGGATCACTGAAGCTTTCTTT. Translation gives CASSQDGITEAFF.

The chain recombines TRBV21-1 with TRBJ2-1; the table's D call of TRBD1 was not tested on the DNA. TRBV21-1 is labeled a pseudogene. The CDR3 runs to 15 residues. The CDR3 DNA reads TGTGCCAGCAGCAAAGGACAGGGTTCCTACAATGAGCAGTTCTTC. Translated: CASSKGQGSYNEQFF.

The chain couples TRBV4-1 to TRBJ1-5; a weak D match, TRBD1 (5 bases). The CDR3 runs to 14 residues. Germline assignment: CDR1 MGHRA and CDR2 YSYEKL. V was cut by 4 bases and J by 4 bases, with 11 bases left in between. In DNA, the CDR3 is TGCGCCAGCAGCCTACCGGGGGGTAATCAGCCCCAGCATTTT. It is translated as CASSLPGGNQPQHF.

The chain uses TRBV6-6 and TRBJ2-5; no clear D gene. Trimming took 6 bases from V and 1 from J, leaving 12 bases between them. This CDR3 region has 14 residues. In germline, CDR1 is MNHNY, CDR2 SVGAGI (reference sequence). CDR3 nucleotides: TGTGCCAGCAGCAAGCCAGAGGCCCAAGAGACCCAGTACTTC. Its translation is CASSKPEAQETQYF.

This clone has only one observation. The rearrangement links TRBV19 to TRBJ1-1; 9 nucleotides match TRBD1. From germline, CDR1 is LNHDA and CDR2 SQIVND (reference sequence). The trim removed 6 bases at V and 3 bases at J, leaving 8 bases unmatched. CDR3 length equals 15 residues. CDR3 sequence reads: CASSGGTGWHTEAFF. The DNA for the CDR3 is TGTGCCAGTAGCGGGGGGACAGGGTGGCACACTGAAGCTTTCTTT.

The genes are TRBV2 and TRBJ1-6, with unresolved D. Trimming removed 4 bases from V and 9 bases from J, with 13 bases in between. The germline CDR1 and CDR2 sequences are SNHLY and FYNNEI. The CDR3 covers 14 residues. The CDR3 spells CASSGIGRGSPLHF. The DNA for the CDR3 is TGTGCCAGCAGTGGAATTGGTCGGGGTTCACCCCTCCACTTT.

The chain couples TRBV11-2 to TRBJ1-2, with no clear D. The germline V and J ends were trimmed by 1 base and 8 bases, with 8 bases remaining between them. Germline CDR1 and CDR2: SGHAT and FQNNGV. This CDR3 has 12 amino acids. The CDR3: CASSLGPAGYTF. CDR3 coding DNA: TGTGCCAGCAGCTTAGGACCAGCAGGCTACACCTTC.

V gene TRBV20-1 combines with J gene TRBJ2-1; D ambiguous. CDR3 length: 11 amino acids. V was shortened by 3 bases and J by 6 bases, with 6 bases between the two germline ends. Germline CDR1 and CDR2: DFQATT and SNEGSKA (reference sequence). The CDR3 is CSASPGNEQFF. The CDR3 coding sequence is TGCAGTGCTAGCCCAGGCAATGAGCAGTTCTTC.

This CDR3 is CASSWDSRGVLTF. The CDR3 DNA reads TGTGCCAGCAGTTGGGACAGCCGGGGGGTCCTGACTTTC. The gene calls are TRBV27 and TRBJ2-6; a possible D gene is TRBD1 (7 bases). Germline CDR1 and CDR2: MNHEY and SMNVEV (reference sequence). V was clipped by 4 bases and J by 13 bases, with 14 bases between them. CDR3 size: 13 residues.

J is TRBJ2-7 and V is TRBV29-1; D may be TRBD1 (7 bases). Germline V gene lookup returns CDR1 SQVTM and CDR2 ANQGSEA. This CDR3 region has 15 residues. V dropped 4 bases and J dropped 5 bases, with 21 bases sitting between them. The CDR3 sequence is CSVAGADRPVHEQYF. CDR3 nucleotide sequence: TGCAGCGTTGCGGGAGCGGACAGGCCGGTCCACGAGCAGTACTTC.

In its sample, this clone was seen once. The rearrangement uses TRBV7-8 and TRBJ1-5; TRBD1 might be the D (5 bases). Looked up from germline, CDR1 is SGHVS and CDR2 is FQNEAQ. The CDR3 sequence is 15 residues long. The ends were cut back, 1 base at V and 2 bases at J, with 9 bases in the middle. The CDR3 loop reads CASSLVRDGNQPQHF. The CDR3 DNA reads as TGTGCCAGCAGCTTAGTTAGGGACGGCAATCAGCCCCAGCATTTT.

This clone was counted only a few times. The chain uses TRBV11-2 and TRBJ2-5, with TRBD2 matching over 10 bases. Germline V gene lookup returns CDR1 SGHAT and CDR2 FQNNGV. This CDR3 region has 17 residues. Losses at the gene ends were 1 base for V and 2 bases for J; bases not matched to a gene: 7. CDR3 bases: TGTGCCAGCAGCTTAGGCGCACTAGCGGGGAAGCAAGAGACCCAGTACTTC. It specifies CASSLGALAGKQETQYF.

CDR3 loop: CASNRGDSGANVLTF. CDR3 DNA sequence: TGTGCCAGCAACCGGGGCGACTCTGGGGCCAACGTCCTGACTTTC. The chain combines TRBV25-1 with TRBJ2-6; D may correspond to TRBD1 or TRBD2 (5 bases each). The CDR3 has 15 amino acids. Germline lookup yields CDR1 MGHDK and CDR2 SYGVNS. Trimming took 7 bases from V and 0 from J, leaving 10 bases between them.

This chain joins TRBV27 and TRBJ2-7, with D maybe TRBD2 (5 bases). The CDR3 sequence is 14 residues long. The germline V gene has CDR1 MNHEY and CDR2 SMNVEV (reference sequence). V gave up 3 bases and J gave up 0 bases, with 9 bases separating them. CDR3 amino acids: CASSFSGASYEQYF. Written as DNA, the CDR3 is TGTGCCAGCAGTTTCAGCGGTGCCTCCTACGAGCAGTACTTC.

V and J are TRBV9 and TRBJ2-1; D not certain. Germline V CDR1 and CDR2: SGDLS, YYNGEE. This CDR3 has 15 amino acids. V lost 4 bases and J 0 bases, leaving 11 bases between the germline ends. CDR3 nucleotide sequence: TGTGCCAGCAGCCCCACCATGAGCTCCTACAATGAGCAGTTCTTC. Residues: CASSPTMSSYNEQFF.

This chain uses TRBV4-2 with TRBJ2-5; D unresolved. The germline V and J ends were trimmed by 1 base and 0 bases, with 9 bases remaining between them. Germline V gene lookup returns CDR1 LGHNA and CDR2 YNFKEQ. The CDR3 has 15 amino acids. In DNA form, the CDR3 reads TGTGCCAGCAGCCAAGGAACGCGAGACCAAGAGACCCAGTACTTC. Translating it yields CASSQGTRDQETQYF.